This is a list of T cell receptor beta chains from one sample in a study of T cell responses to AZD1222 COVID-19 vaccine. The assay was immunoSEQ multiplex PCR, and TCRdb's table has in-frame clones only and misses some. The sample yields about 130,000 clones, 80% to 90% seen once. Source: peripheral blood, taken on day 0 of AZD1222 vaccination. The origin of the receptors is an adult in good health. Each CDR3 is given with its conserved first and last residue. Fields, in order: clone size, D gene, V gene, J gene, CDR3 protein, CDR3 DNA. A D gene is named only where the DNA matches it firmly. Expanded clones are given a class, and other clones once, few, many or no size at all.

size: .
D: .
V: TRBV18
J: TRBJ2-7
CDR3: CASSPIPGYEQYF
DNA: TGTGCCAGCTCACCGATCCCGGGCTACGAGCAGTACTTC

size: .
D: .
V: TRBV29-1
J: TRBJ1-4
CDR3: CSLTVLAATQANEKLFF
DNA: TGCAGCCTCACCGTCTTGGCGGCTACCCAAGCTAATGAAAAACTGTTTTTT

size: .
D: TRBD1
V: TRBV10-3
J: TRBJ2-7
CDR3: CAISDHKTGYLIGKYF
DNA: TGTGCCATCAGTGATCATAAGACAGGGTATTTGATTGGCAAGTACTTC

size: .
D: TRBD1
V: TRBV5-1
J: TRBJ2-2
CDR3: CASSPGQGGTGELFF
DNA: TGCGCCAGCAGCCCGGGACAGGGAGGAACCGGGGAGCTGTTTTTT

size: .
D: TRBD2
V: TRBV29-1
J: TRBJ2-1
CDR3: CSTLAGGGDEQFF
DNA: TGCAGCACTCTAGCGGGGGGAGGGGATGAGCAGTTCTTC

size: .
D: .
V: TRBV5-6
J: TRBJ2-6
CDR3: CASSLGPRGANVLTF
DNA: TGTGCCAGCAGCTTAGGGCCGAGGGGGGCCAACGTCCTGACTTTC

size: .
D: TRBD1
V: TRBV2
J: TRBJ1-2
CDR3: CASSERTGAHGYTF
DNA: TGTGCCAGCAGTGAACGGACAGGGGCTCATGGCTACACCTTC

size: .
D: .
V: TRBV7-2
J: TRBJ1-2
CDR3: CASTFRGKRYRYTF
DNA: TGTGCCAGCACTTTCCGGGGGAAACGCTATCGCTACACCTTC

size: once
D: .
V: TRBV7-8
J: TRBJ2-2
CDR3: CASSLLVAGELFF
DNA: TGTGCCAGCAGCCTTCTCGTGGCCGGGGAGCTGTTTTTT

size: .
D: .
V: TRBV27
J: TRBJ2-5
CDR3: CASSLGPWGETQYF
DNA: TGTGCCAGCAGTTTAGGACCGTGGGGAGAGACCCAGTACTTC

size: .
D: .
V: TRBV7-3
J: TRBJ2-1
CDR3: CASSPPTAQRTNEQFF
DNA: TGTGCCAGCAGCCCGCCGACTGCCCAACGTACTAATGAGCAGTTCTTC

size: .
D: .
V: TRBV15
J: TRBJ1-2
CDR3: CATSRDQGGYGYTF
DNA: TGTGCCACCAGCAGAGACCAGGGAGGCTATGGCTACACCTTC

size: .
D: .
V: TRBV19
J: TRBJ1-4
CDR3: CASRQKEATNEKLFF
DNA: TGTGCCAGTAGACAGAAAGAAGCAACTAATGAAAAACTGTTTTTT

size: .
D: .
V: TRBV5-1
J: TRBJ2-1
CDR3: CASSPDGYNEQFF
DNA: TGCGCCAGCAGCCCGGACGGGTACAATGAGCAGTTCTTC